This T cell receptor beta chain derives from a study of STAT3 mutations in large granular lymphocyte leukemia. The CDR3 contains 14 residues. V shed 3 bases, J shed 0 bases, and the junction held 0 bases outside the gene matches. Germline V gene data show CDR1 as SGHNT and CDR2 as YENEEA. As for this clone: As yet, its antigen is unknown.

TCRdb's table, derived via immunoSEQ multiplex PCR, lists solely in-frame clones and lacks some. The data show approximately 15,000 clones, roughly 90% seen once. Study-level findings and limits: In T-cell large granular lymphocyte leukemia, about half of patients showed multiple immunodominant subclonotypes.

The receptor was isolated from a man aged 35 to 55 with T-cell large granular lymphocyte leukemia. Some clones in this sample may be carry-over from other donors' samples. The sequenced material came from peripheral blood mononuclear cells. The chain uses TRBV11-3 and TRBJ2-3; 7 bases align to TRBD1. Written as DNA, the CDR3 is TGTGCCAGCAGCTTCAGGGGGAGCACAGATACGCAGTATTTT. Its translation is CASSFRGSTDTQYF. Together with reference TRBV11-3 and TRBJ2-3, the CDR3 gives the full variable domain: EAGVVQSPRYKIIEKKQPVAFWCNPISGHNTLYWYLQNLGQGPELLIRYENEEAVDDSQLPKDRFSAERLKGVDSTLKIQPAELGDSAVYLCASSFRGSTDTQYFGPGTRLTVL.